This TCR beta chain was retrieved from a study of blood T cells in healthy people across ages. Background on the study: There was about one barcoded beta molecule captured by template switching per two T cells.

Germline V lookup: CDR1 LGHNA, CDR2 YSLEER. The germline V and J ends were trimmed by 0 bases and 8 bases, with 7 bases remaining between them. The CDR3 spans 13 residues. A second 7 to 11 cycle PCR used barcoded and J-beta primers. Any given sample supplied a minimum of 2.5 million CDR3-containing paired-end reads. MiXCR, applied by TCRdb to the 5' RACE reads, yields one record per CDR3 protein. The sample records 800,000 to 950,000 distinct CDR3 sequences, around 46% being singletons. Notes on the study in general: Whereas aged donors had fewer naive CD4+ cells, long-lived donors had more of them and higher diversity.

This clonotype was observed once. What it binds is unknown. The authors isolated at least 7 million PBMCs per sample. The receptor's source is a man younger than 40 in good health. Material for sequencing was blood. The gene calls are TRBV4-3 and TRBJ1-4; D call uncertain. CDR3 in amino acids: CASSQDLNEKLFF. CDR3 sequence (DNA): TGCGCCAGCAGCCAAGATCTGAACGAAAAACTGTTTTTT.